The 21 T cell receptor beta chains below all came from one sample that was sequenced in a study of blood T cell repertoires in COVID-19. Profiled with immunoSEQ multiplex PCR; TCRdb holds only in-frame clones, not every one. The sample includes roughly 290,000 clones, around 85% of them seen just once. Sequenced: peripheral blood. Receptors originate from a woman aged 45-65 years with active or convalescent COVID-19.

This rearrangement joins TRBV7-3 to TRBJ2-3, with 9 nucleotides matching TRBD2. The CDR3 has 15 residues. In germline, CDR1 is SGHTA, CDR2 FQGTGA. V was pared by 6 bases and J by 2 bases, with 6 bases of the junction left unmatched. The CDR3 loop is CASSLGLAFTDTQYF. The DNA for the CDR3 is TGTGCCAGCAGTCTAGGACTAGCGTTCACAGATACGCAGTATTTT.

V is TRBV7-2 and J is TRBJ2-5, with D possibly matching TRBD1 (5 bases). CDR3 length: 14 residues. V was cut by 4 bases and J by 2 bases, with 11 bases left in between. Per germline, CDR1 SGHTA and CDR2 FQGNSA. This CDR3 reads CASSSLTEQETQYF. Written as DNA, the CDR3 is TGTGCCAGCAGCTCGCTGACAGAGCAAGAGACCCAGTACTTC. Full variable domain (missing parts from reference TRBV7-2 and TRBJ2-5): GAGVSQSPSNKVTEKGKDVELRCDPISGHTALYWYRQSLGQGLEFLIYFQGNSAPDKSGLPSDRFSAERTGGSVSTLTIQRTQQEDSAVYLCASSSLTEQETQYFGPGTRLLVL.

Points on this clone: Since no conserved phenylalanine or tryptophan closes the CDR3, a read error is the likely cause. The rearrangement uses TRBV10-1 and TRBJ1-2; D unclear. The J call is uncertain, as TRBJ2-1 better fits the DNA end. The germline CDR1 and CDR2 sequences are WNHNN and SYGVQD (reference sequence). The CDR3 has 8 residues. The CDR3 region has the DNA TGCGCCAGCACCCGACAGTTCAAC. Translation gives CASTRQFN.

The rearrangement uses TRBV19 and TRBJ1-3; perhaps TRBD1 as D (6 bases). The ends were cut back, 6 bases at V and 0 bases at J, with 15 bases in the middle. The germline gives CDR1 LNHDA, CDR2 SQIVND (reference sequence). The CDR3 loop spans 16 amino acids. The CDR3 nucleotides read TGTGCCAGTAGGGATAAGGGACAAAACTCTGGAAACACCATATATTTT. Translation gives CASRDKGQNSGNTIYF.

The rearrangement links TRBV5-1 to TRBJ1-2; TRBD1 matches 7 bases. The germline gives CDR1 SGHRS, CDR2 YFSETQ. There are 14 residues in the CDR3. Losses at the gene ends were 3 bases for V and 7 bases for J; bases not matched to a gene: 9. This CDR3 reads CASSWGTVPGGYTF. CDR3 coding DNA: TGCGCCAGCAGCTGGGGGACAGTTCCGGGTGGCTACACCTTC. The full variable domain, its missing parts supplied by reference TRBV5-1 and TRBJ1-2, is KAGVTQTPRYLIKTRGQQVTLSCSPISGHRSVSWYQQTPGQGLQFLFEYFSETQRNKGNFPGRFSGRQFSNSRSEMNVSTLELGDSALYLCASSWGTVPGGYTFGSGTRLTVV.

V gene TRBV6-5 combines with J gene TRBJ2-1, with 7 bases lining up with TRBD1. V gave up 4 bases and J gave up 7 bases; unmatched junction bases: 13. Germline lookup yields CDR1 MNHEY and CDR2 SVGAGI. CDR3 size: 16 residues. CDR3: CASSLGERGRSNEQFF. As DNA, the CDR3 is TGTGCCAGCAGTTTAGGGGAGAGGGGGCGGTCGAATGAGCAGTTCTTC.

V is TRBV7-9 and J is TRBJ1-1; TRBD1 aligns across 8 bases. Trimming at V came to 3 bases and at J to 4 bases, leaving 1 base not matched to a gene. There are 13 residues in the CDR3. Germline CDR1 and CDR2: SEHNR and FQNEAQ (reference sequence). CDR3 sequence: CASSLDRATEAFF. CDR3 in DNA: TGTGCCAGCAGCTTGGACAGGGCCACTGAAGCTTTCTTT.

As DNA, the CDR3 is TGTGCCAGTAGCCCCGGTCGCCTAGCGGAGTTCACAGATACGCAGTATTTT. As protein: CASSPGRLAEFTDTQYF. The J gene is TRBJ2-3, the V gene TRBV19; 7 nucleotides line up with TRBD2. The CDR3 covers 17 residues. The V gene end was trimmed by 6 bases and the J gene end by 2 bases; junction bases not matched to a gene: 14. Germline CDR1 reads LNHDA; CDR2 reads SQIVND (reference sequence).

The chain links TRBV3-1 (or the pseudogene TRBV3-2) to TRBJ1-2; maybe TRBD1 (6 bases). CDR3 length equals 12 residues. Trimming left V 1 base short and J 10 bases short, with 10 bases between. CDR1 and CDR2 from the germline V gene are LGHDT and YNNKEL (reference sequence). The CDR3 here is CASSQVTGLYTF. The CDR3 bases are TGTGCCAGCAGCCAAGTGACAGGCCTCTACACCTTC.

The V and J genes are TRBV7-9 and TRBJ1-2; D is ambiguous. V shed 3 bases and J shed 4 bases, with 15 bases lying between them. CDR3 length equals 15 residues. The germline CDR1 and CDR2 sequences are SEHNR and FQNEAQ (reference sequence). The CDR3 is CASSFGPPNLYGYTF. The CDR3 nucleotides are TGTGCCAGCAGCTTTGGGCCTCCTAATCTCTATGGCTACACCTTC.

The rearrangement links TRBV11-3 to TRBJ2-3; 9 bases agree with TRBD1. Germline V gives CDR1 SGHNT, CDR2 YENEEA. This CDR3 region has 14 residues. The V gene end was trimmed by 5 bases and the J gene end by 2 bases; junction bases not matched to a gene: 2. The CDR3 region has the DNA TGTGCCAGCAGCGGGACAGGGTTCACAGATACGCAGTATTTT. This gives the protein CASSGTGFTDTQYF.

The chain links TRBV23-1 to TRBJ1-1; D call uncertain. Being an ORF, TRBV23-1 has a function that is uncertain. The V end lost 1 base, the J end lost 6 bases, and 6 bases lay between the germline ends. CDR3 size: 12 residues. The CDR3 DNA follows: TGCGCCAGCAGTCAATTCATCCCTGAAGCTTTCTTT. This gives the protein CASSQFIPEAFF.

V gene TRBV27 combines with J gene TRBJ1-1; D is perhaps TRBD1 (5 bases). Germline-derived CDR1 and CDR2 are MNHEY and SMNVEV (reference sequence). V lost 6 bases and J 5 bases, leaving 16 bases between the germline ends. This CDR3 has 14 residues. In nucleotides, the CDR3 is TGTGCCAGCAGCCTGGGGGGGAAAGTGACTGAAGCTTTCTTT. Amino acids: CASSLGGKVTEAFF.

Of note for this clone: A much larger clone sits a single nucleotide away, making a read error possible. The chain links TRBV28 to TRBJ1-2; D remains unclear. CDR3 length: 12 residues. Germline V gene sequence: CDR1 MDHEN, CDR2 SYDVKM. Trimming left V 3 bases short and J 0 bases short, with 2 bases between. CDR3 loop: CASSFSNYGYTF. The CDR3 DNA reads TGTGCCAGCAGTTTCTCTAACTATGGCTACACCTTC.

This clone was observed a single time. J is TRBJ2-3 and V is TRBV2; 7 bases line up with TRBD1. The length of the CDR3 is 15 residues. V dropped 0 bases and J dropped 2; count of bases not matched to a gene: 2. From germline, CDR1 is SNHLY and CDR2 FYNNEI. CDR3 coding DNA: TGTGCCAGCAGTGAAGCGACAGGGAACACAGATACGCAGTATTTT. Its translation: CASSEATGNTDTQYF. Looking up the rest from reference TRBV2 and TRBJ2-3 gives the full variable domain: EPEVTQTPSHQVTQMGQEVILRCVPISNHLYFYWYRQILGQKVEFLVSFYNNEISEKSEIFDDQFSVERPDGSNFTLKIRSTKLEDSAMYFCASSEATGNTDTQYFGPGTRLTVL.

The gene calls are TRBV10-3 and TRBJ1-1, with D perhaps matching TRBD1 (5 bases). V lost 8 bases to trimming and J lost 1 base, with 14 bases between them. CDR1 and CDR2 (germline): ENHRY, SYGVKD. The CDR3 consists of 14 residues. CDR3 DNA: TGTGCCATCGGCCCTACGGGGGGGAACACTGAAGCTTTCTTT. The encoded protein is CAIGPTGGNTEAFF.

DNA of the CDR3: TGTGCCAGCAGCCAAGTAGATTCACCCCTCCACTTT. Translation gives CASSQVDSPLHF. The J gene is TRBJ1-6, the V gene TRBV3-1 (or the pseudogene TRBV3-2); no definite D call. Trimming removed 1 base at V and 8 bases at J, with 3 bases between. This CDR3 has 12 residues. CDR1 is LGHDT and CDR2 is YNNKEL in the germline V gene (reference sequence).

The chain employs TRBV7-9 and TRBJ1-1; tentatively, D is TRBD1 (5 bases). The ends were cut back, 6 bases at V and 0 bases at J, with 14 bases in the middle. CDR1 and CDR2 (germline): SEHNR, FQNEAQ (reference sequence). The CDR3 covers 15 residues. The CDR3 reads CASRAGGTVNTEAFF. The CDR3 DNA reads as TGTGCCAGCAGGGCCGGGGGGACTGTGAACACTGAAGCTTTCTTT.

The chain recombines TRBV30 with TRBJ1-5, with 10 bases fitting TRBD1. The V and J ends lost 2 bases and 11 bases, in that order; junction bases with no gene match: 12. Germline V gene sequence: CDR1 GTSNPN, CDR2 SVGIG (reference sequence). The CDR3 has 15 residues. Here the CDR3 DNA reads TGTGCCTGGAGTTTCCGGGACAGGGGTTCTACGGCCCAGCATTTT. Its protein product is CAWSFRDRGSTAQHF. Filled out from reference TRBV30 and TRBJ1-5, the complete variable domain reads SQTIHQWPATLVQPVGSPLSLECTVEGTSNPNLYWYRQAAGRGLQLLFYSVGIGQISSEVPQNLSASRPQDRQFILSSKKLLLSDSGFYLCAWSFRDRGSTAQHFGDGTRLSIL.

CDR3 region: CASSLEAGARIEQFF. CDR3 nucleotide sequence: TGCGCCAGCAGCTTGGAGGCAGGGGCCAGGATTGAGCAGTTCTTC. The chain employs TRBV5-1 and TRBJ2-1; perhaps TRBD1 as D (6 bases). The ends were cut back, 0 bases at V and 9 bases at J, with 16 bases in the middle. CDR1 and CDR2 (germline): SGHRS, YFSETQ. This CDR3 has 15 amino acids.

The chain has TRBV20-1 and TRBJ2-3; 7 bases align to TRBD1. The germline gives CDR1 DFQATT, CDR2 SNEGSKA (reference sequence). Losses at the gene ends were 6 bases for V and 10 bases for J; bases not matched to a gene: 4. The CDR3 length is 10 residues. The CDR3 DNA sequence: TGCAGTGCACGGACAGGTGCGCAGTATTTT. It translates to CSARTGAQYF.